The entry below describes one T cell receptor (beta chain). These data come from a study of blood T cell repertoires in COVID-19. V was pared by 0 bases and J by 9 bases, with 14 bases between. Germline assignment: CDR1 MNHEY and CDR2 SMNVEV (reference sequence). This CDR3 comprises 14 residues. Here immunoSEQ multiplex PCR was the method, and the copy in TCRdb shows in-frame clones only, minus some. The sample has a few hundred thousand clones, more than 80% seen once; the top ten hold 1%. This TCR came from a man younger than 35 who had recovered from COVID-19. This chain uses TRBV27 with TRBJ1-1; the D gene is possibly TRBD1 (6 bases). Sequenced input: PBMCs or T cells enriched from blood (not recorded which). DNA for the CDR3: TGTGCCAGCAGTTTATCCTACTTTAGGGACAAAGCTTTCTTT. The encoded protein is CASSLSYFRDKAFF.